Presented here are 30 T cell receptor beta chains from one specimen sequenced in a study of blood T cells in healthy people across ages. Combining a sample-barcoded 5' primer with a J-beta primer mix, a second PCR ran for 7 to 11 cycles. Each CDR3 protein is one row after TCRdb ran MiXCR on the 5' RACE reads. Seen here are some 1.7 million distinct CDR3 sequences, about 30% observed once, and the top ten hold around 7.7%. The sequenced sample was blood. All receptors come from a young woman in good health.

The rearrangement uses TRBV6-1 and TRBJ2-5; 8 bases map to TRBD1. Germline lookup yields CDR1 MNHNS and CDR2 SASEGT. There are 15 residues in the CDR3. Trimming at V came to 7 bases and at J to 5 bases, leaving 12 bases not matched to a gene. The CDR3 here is CASTYTGQVGETQYF. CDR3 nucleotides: TGTGCCAGCACCTACACGGGACAGGTCGGGGAGACCCAGTACTTC.

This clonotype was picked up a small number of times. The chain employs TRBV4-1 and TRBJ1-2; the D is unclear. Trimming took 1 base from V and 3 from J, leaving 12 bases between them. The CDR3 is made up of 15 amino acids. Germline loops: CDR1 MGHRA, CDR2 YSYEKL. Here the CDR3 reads CASSQVSGTHYGYTF. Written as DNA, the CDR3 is TGCGCCAGCAGCCAAGTGAGTGGCACCCACTATGGCTACACCTTC.

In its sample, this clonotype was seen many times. The CDR3 nucleotides read TGCAGTGCTAGAGATTACGAGACTGCGGATACGCAGTATTTT. This gives the protein CSARDYETADTQYF. This chain connects TRBV20-1 to TRBJ2-3, with D unresolved. CDR1 is DFQATT, CDR2 SNEGSKA, per germline (reference sequence). The CDR3 has 14 amino acids. V was shortened by 0 bases and J by 6 bases, with 13 bases between the two germline ends.

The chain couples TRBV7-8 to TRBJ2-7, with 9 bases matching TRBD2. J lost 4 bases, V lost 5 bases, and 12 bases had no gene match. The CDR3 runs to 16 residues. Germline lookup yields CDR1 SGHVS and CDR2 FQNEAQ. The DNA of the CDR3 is TGTGCCAGCAGCCAAGGGCCGCGGGAGGGCCGATACGAGCAGTACTTC. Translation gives CASSQGPREGRYEQYF.

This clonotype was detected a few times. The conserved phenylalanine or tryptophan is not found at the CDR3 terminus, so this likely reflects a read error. CDR3 in amino acids: CSVNRNCEQYL. CDR3 nucleotides: TGCAGCGTGAACCGAAACTGCGAGCAGTACTTA. The rearrangement joins TRBV29-1 to TRBJ2-5; no firm D call. The end of the DNA aligns better with TRBJ2-7, so the J call may be wrong. Germline CDR1 and CDR2: SQVTM and ANQGSEA. The CDR3 length is 11 residues.

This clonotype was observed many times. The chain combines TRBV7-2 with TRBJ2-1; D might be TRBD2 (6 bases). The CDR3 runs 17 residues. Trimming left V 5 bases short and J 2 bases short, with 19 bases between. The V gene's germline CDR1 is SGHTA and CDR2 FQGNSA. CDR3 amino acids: CASSPRPPGVTYNEQFF. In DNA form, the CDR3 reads TGTGCCAGCAGCCCGCGGCCCCCGGGAGTAACCTACAATGAGCAGTTCTTC.

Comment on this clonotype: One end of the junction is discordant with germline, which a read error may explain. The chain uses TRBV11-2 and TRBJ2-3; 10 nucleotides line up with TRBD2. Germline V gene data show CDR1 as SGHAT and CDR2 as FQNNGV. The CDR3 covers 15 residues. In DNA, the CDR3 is TGTGCCAGCACCTTAGCGGGAGGAGGGACAGATACGCAGTATTTT. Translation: CASTLAGGGTDTQYF.

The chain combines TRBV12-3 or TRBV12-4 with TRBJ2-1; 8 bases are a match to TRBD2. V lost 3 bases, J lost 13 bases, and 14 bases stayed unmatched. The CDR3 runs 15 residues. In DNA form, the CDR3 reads TGTGCCAGCAGTTTCGGGGGGGTAGTAGTGGAGACCCAGTTCTTC. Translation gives CASSFGGVVVETQFF.

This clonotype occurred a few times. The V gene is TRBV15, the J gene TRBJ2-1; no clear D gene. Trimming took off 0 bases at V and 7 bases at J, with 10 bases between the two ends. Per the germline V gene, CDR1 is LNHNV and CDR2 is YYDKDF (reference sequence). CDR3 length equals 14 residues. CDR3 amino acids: CATSRDLAGNEQFF. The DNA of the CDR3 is TGTGCCACCAGCAGAGATTTGGCTGGGAATGAGCAGTTCTTC. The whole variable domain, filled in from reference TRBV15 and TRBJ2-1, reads DAMVIQNPRYQVTQFGKPVTLSCSQTLNHNVMYWYQQKSSQAPKLLFHYYDKDFNNEADTPDNFQSRRPNTSFCFLDIRSPGLGDTAMYLCATSRDLAGNEQFFGPGTRLTVL.

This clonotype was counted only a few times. DNA of the CDR3: TGCGCCAGCACCCTGGGGGCGGGGGGGCCAGATACGCAGTATTTT. As protein: CASTLGAGGPDTQYF. The chain recombines TRBV5-1 with TRBJ2-3, with 9 bases fitting TRBD2. Germline V gene sequence: CDR1 SGHRS, CDR2 YFSETQ. The CDR3 spans 15 residues. V lost 6 bases to trimming and J lost 4 bases; unmatched junction nucleotides: 9.

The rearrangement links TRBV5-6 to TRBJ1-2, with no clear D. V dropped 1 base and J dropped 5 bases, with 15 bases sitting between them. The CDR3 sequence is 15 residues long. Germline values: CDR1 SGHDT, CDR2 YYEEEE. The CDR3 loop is CASSLFVGGGYGYTF. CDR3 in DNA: TGTGCCAGCAGCTTGTTTGTGGGCGGAGGATATGGCTACACCTTC.

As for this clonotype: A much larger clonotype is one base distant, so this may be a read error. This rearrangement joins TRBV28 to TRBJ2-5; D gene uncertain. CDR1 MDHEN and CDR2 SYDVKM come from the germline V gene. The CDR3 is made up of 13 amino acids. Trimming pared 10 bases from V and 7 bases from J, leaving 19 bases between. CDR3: CATLSESLGTQYF. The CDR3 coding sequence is TGTGCCACCTTATCCGAGTCGTTGGGGACCCAGTACTTC.

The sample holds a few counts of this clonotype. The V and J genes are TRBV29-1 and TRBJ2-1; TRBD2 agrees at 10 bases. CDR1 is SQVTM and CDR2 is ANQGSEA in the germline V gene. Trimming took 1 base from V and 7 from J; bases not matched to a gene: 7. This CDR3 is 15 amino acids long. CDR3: CSVEGASGRGNEQFF. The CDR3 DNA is TGCAGCGTTGAAGGGGCTAGCGGGAGAGGAAATGAGCAGTTCTTC.

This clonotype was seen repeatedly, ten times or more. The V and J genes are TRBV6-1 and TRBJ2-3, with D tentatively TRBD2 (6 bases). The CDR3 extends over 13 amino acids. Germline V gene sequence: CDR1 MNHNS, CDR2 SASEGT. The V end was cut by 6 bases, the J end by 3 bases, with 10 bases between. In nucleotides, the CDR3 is TGTGCCAGCAGCGGGAGTGAAACAGATACGCAGTATTTT. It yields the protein CASSGSETDTQYF.

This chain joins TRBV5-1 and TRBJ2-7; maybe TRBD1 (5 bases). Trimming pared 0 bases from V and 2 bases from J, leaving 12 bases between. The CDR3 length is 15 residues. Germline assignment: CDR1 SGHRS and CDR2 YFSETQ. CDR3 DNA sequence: TGCGCCAGCAGCTTGGAGGCAGGGTCCCCCTACGAGCAGTACTTC. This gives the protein CASSLEAGSPYEQYF.

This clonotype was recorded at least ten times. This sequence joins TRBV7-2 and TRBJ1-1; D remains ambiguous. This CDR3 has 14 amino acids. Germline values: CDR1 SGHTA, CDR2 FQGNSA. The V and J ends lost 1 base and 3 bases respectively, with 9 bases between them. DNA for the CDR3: TGTGCCAGCAGCTTAGGTGGAGGTGACACTGAAGCTTTCTTT. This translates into CASSLGGGDTEAFF.

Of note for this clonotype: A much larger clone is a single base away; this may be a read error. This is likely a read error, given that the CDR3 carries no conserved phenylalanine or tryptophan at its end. The CDR3 reads CASVDGGTTDTQYV. CDR3 sequence (DNA): TGTGCCAGCGTCGATGGCGGGACCACAGATACGCAGTATGTT. The chain joins TRBV6-6 to TRBJ2-3; TRBD2 is a possible D gene (6 bases). The germline gives CDR1 MNHNY, CDR2 SVGAGI (reference sequence). The CDR3 runs to 14 residues. Trimming cost V 8 bases and J 2 bases, with 14 bases left between them.

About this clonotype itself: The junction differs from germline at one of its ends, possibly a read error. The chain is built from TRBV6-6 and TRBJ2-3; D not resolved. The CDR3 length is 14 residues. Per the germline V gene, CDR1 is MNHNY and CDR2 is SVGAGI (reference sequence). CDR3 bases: TGTACCAGCAGTTACGGAGATCTCACAGATACGCAGTATTTT. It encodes CTSSYGDLTDTQYF.

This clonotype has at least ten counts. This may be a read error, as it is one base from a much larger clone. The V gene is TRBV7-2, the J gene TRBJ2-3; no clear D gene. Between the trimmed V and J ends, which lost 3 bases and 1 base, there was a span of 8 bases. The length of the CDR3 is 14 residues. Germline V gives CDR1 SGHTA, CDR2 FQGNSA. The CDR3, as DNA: TGTGCCAGCAGCTTTAGCTGGGGCACAGATACGCAGTATTTT. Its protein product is CASSFSWGTDTQYF.

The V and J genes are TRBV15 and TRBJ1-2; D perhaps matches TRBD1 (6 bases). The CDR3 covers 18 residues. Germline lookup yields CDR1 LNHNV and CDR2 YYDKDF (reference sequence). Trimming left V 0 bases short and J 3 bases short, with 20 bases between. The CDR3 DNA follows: TGTGCCACCAGCAGAGATGGGGACACCTTCAAGGGATACTATGGCTACACCTTC. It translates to CATSRDGDTFKGYYGYTF. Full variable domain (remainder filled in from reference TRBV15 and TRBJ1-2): DAMVIQNPRYQVTQFGKPVTLSCSQTLNHNVMYWYQQKSSQAPKLLFHYYDKDFNNEADTPDNFQSRRPNTSFCFLDIRSPGLGDTAMYLCATSRDGDTFKGYYGYTFGSGTRLTVV.

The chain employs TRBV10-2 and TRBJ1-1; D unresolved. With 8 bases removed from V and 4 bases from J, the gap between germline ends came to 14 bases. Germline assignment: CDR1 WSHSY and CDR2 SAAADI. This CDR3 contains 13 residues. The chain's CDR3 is CASGPDYGTEAFF. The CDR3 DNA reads TGCGCCAGCGGCCCAGATTACGGCACTGAAGCTTTCTTT.

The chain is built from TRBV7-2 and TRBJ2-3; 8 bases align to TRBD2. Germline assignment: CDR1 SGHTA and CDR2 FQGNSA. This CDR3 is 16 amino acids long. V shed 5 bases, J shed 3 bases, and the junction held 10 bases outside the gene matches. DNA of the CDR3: TGTGCCAGCAGCCCACCGGGACTAGTTGGTACAGATACGCAGTATTTT. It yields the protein CASSPPGLVGTDTQYF.

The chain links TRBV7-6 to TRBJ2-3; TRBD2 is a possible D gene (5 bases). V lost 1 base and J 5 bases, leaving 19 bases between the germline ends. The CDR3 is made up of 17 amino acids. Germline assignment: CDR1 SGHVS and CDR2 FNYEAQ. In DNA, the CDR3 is TGTGCCAGCAGCTTAGAGACTACTTCCCAGTCCAGAGATACGCAGTATTTT. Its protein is CASSLETTSQSRDTQYF.

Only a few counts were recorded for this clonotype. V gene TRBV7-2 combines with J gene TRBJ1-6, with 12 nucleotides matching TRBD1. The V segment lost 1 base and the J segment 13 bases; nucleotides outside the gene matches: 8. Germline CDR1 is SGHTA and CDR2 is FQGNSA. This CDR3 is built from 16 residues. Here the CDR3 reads CASSLGDRGPRAPLHF. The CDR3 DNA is TGTGCCAGCAGCTTAGGGGACAGGGGGCCAAGGGCGCCCCTCCACTTT.

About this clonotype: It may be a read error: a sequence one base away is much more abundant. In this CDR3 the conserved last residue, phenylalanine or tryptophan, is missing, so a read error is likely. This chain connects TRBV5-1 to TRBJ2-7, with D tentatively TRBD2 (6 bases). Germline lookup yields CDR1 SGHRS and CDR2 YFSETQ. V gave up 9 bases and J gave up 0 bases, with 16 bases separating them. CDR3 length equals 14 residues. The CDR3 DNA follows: TGCGCCAACTGGGGCGGGGAGACCTCCTACGAGCAGTACTGC. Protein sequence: CANWGGETSYEQYC.

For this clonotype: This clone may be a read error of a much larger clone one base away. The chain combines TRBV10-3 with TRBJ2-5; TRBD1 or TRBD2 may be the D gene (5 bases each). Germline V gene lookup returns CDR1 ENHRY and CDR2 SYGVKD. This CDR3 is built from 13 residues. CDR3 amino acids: CAIGEGPEETQYF. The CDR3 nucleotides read TGTGCCATCGGTGAGGGACCAGAAGAGACCCAGTACTTC.

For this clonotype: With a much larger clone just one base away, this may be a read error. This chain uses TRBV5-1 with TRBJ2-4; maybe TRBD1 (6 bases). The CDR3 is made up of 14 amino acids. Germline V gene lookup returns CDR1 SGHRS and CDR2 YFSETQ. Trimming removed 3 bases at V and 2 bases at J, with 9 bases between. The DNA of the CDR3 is TGCGCCAGCAGCTGGGACACCTCCAAAAACATTCAGTACTTC. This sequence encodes CASSWDTSKNIQYF. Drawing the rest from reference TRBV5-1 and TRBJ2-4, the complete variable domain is KAGVTQTPRYLIKTRGQQVTLSCSPISGHRSVSWYQQTPGQGLQFLFEYFSETQRNKGNFPGRFSGRQFSNSRSEMNVSTLELGDSALYLCASSWDTSKNIQYFGAGTRLSVL.

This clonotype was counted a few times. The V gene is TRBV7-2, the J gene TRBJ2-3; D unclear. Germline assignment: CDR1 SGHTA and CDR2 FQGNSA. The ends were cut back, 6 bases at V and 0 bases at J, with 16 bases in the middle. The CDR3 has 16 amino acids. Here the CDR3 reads CASSPSWFSSTDTQYF. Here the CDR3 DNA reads TGTGCCAGCAGTCCCTCGTGGTTCTCTAGCACAGATACGCAGTATTTT.

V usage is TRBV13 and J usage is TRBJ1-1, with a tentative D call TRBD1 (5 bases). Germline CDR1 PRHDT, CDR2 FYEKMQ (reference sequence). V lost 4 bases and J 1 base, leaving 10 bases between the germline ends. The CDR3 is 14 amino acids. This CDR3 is CASSSAGTNTEAFF. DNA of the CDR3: TGTGCCAGCAGCTCTGCCGGGACGAACACTGAAGCTTTCTTT.

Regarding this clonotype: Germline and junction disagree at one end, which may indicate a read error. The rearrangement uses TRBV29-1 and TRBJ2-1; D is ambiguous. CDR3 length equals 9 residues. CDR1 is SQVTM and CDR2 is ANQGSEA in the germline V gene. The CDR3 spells CSVDDYWVF. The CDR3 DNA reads TGCAGCGTTGACGATTATTGGGTCTTC.